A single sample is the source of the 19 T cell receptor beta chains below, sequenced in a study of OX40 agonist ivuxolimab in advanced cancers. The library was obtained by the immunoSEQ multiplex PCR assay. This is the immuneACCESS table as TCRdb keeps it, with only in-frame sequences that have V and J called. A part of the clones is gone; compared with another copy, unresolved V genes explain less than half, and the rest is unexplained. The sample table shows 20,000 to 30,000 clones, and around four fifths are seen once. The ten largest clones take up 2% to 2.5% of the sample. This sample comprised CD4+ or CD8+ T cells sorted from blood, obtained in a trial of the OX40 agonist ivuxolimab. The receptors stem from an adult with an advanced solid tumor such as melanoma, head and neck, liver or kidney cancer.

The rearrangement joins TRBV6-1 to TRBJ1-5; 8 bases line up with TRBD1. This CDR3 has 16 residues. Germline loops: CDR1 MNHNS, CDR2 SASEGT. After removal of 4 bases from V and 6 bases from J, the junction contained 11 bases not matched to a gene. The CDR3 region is CASSVSGTGGVQPQHF. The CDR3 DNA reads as TGTGCCAGCAGTGTGTCCGGGACAGGAGGCGTTCAGCCCCAGCATTTT.

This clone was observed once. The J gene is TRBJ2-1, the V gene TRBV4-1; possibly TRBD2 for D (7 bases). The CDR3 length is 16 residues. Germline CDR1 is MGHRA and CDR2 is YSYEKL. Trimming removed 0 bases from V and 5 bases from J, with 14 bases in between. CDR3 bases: TGCGCCAGCAGCCAAGAATTAGGGGGAGGGAACAATGAGCAGTTCTTC. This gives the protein CASSQELGGGNNEQFF.

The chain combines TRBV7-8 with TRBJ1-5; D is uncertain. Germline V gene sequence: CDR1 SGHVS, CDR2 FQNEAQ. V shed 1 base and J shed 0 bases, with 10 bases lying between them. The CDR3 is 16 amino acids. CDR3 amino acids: CASSLVGSNSNQPQHF. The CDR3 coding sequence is TGTGCCAGCAGCTTAGTAGGGTCAAATAGCAATCAGCCCCAGCATTTT.

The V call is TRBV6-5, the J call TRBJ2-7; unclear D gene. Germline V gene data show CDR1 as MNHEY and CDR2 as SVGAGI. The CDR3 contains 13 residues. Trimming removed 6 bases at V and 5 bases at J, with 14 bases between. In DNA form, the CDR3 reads TGTGCCAGCAGGCCGACTCCCCTCCACGAGCAGTACTTC. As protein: CASRPTPLHEQYF.

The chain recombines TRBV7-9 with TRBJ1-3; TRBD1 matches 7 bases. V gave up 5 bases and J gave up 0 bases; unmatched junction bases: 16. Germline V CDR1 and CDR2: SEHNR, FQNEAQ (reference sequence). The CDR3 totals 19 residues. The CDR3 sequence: CASSPRLSGQPSSGNTIYF. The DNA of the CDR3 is TGTGCCAGCAGCCCACGTCTGTCGGGACAGCCCAGCTCTGGAAACACCATATATTTT.

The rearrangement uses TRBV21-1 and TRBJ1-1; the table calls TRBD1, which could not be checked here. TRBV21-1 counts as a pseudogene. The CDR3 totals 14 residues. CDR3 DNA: TGTGCCAGCAGCCTCCCGACATGTGCCACTGAAGCTTTCTTT. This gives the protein CASSLPTCATEAFF.

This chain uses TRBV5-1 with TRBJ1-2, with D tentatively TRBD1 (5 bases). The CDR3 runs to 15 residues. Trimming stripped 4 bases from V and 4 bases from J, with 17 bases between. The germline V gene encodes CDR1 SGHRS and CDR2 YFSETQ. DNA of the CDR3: TGCGCCAGCAGCCCAAGGGACTCCAGCCTCTATGGCTACACCTTC. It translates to CASSPRDSSLYGYTF.

For the CDR3, the DNA is TGTGCCAGCACCCCGGGACAGGGCGGGTCACCCCTCCACTTT. As protein: CASTPGQGGSPLHF. J is TRBJ1-6 and V is TRBV6-1; 9 bases agree with TRBD1. CDR3 size: 14 residues. With 7 bases clipped from V and 10 bases from J, the junction kept 8 bases outside the gene matches. Germline V gene sequence: CDR1 MNHNS, CDR2 SASEGT.

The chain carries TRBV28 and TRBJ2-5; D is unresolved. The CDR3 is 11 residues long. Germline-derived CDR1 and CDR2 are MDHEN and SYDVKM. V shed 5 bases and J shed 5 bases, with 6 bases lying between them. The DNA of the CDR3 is TGTGCCAGCAGTCTCCGGGAGACCCAGTACTTC. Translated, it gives CASSLRETQYF.

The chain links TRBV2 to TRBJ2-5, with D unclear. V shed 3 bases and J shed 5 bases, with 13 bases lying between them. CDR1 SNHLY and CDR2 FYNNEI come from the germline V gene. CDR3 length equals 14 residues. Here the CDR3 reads CASSELGMRETQYF. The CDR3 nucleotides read TGTGCCAGCAGTGAGCTGGGTATGCGGGAGACCCAGTACTTC.

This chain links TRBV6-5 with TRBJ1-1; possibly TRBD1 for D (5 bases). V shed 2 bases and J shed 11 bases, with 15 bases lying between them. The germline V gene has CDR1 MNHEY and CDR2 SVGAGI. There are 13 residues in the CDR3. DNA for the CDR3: TGTGCCAGCAGTTACGGAGGGACCTCCTGGGCTTTCTTT. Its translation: CASSYGGTSWAFF.

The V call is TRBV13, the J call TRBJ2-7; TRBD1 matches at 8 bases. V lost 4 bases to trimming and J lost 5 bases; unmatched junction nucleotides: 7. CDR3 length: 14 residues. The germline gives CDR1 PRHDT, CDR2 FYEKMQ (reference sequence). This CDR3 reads CASSSGQGGDEQYF. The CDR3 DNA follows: TGTGCCAGCAGCTCAGGACAGGGAGGCGACGAGCAGTACTTC.

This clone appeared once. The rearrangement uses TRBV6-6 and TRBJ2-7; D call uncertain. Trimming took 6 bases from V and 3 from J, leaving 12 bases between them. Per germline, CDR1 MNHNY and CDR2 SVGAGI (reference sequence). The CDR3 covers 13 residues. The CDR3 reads CASRNQESYEQYF. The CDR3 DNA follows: TGTGCCAGCAGGAATCAGGAGAGCTACGAGCAGTACTTC.

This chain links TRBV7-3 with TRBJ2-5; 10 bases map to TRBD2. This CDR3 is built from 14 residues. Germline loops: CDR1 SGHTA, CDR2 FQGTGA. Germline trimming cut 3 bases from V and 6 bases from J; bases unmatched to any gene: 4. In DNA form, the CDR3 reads TGTGCCAGCAGCTTGAGCGGGGGGGCAAAGACCCAGTACTTC. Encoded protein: CASSLSGGAKTQYF. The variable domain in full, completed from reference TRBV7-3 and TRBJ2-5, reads GAGVSQTPSNKVTEKGKYVELRCDPISGHTALYWYRQSLGQGPEFLIYFQGTGAADDSGLPNDRFFAVRPEGSVSTLKIQRTERGDSAVYLCASSLSGGAKTQYFGPGTRLLVL.

CDR3 loop: CASSPRVNTEAFF. DNA for the CDR3: TGTGCCAGCAGCCCTAGGGTAAACACTGAAGCTTTCTTT. This chain connects TRBV11-2 to TRBJ1-1; the D is unclear. The CDR3 runs to 13 residues. Trimming left V 5 bases short and J 2 bases short, with 9 bases between. The germline CDR1 and CDR2 sequences are SGHAT and FQNNGV. The full variable domain, rest sourced from reference TRBV11-2 and TRBJ1-1, is EAGVAQSPRYKIIEKRQSVAFWCNPISGHATLYWYQQILGQGPKLLIQFQNNGVVDDSQLPKDRFSAERLKGVDSTLKIQPAKLEDSAVYLCASSPRVNTEAFFGQGTRLTVV.

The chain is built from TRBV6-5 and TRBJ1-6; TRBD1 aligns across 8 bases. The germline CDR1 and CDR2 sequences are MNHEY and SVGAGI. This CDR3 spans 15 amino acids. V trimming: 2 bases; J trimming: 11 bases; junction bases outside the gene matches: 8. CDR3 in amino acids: CASSYAQGASTPLHF. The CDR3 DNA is TGTGCCAGCAGTTACGCCCAGGGGGCGAGTACACCCCTCCACTTT.

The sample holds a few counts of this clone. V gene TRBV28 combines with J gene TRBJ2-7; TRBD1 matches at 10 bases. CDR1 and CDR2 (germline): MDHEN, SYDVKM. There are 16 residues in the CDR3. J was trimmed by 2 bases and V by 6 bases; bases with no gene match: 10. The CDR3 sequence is CASSRAGTGAAYEQYF. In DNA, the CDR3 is TGTGCCAGCAGCCGCGCCGGGACAGGGGCTGCCTACGAGCAGTACTTC.

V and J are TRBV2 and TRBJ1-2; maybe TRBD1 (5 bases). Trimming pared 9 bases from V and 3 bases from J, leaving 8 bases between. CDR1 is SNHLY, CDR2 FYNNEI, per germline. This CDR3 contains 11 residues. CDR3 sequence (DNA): TGTGCCAGGCCGACAGACTATGGCTACACCTTC. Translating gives CARPTDYGYTF. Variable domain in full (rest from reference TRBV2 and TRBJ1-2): EPEVTQTPSHQVTQMGQEVILRCVPISNHLYFYWYRQILGQKVEFLVSFYNNEISEKSEIFDDQFSVERPDGSNFTLKIRSTKLEDSAMYFCARPTDYGYTFGSGTRLTVV.

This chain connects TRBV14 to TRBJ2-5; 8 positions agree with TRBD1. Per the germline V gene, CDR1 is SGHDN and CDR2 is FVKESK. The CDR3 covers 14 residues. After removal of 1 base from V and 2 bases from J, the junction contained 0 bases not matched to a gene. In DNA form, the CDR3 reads TGTGCCAGCAGCCAAGGGGACAGGCAAGAGACCCAGTACTTC. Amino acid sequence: CASSQGDRQETQYF.